This T cell receptor (beta chain) was observed in a study of blood T cell repertoires in COVID-19 (dated by TCRdb to between 2020 and 2021). As for the study more broadly: Samples covering the acute and convalescent phases of COVID-19 were provided by collaborators in the United States, Italy and Spain. Subjects who had been exposed to COVID-19, were actively infected with it, or had recovered from it provided the deeply sampled blood TCRbeta repertoires that made up the dataset. Where available, HLA class I and class II types were taken from metadata supplied by the sample provider and were not determined by assay-based typing. The repertoires were made available in a free public database intended to serve as a resource for research on the immune response to SARS-CoV-2. The material from the prospective study consisted of cDNA or gDNA derived from T cells, B-cell-depleted T cells, or PBMCs. Sample metadata almost always included a de-identified subject ID, COVID-19 status, age in years and sex. Samples came from the ongoing ImmuneRACE study (first 160 participants) plus 1,254 subjects from 6 global collaborators.

V lost 1 base and J lost 4 bases; the stretch between them is 14 bases long. The CDR3 runs 15 amino acids, cysteine and phenylalanine included. The CDR3 DNA has 45 bases and is translated from base 1. Via the germline V gene (reference sequence), CDR1 is SGHKS and CDR2 YYEKEE. A second Seattle source provided samples from volunteer blood donors who had recovered from COVID-19. Collaborating institutions collected whole blood in K2EDTA tubes following their own protocols. For TCRbeta analysis, collaborators shipped samples in one of three forms: frozen whole blood, isolated PBMCs, or DNA extracted from either of those sample types. Findings and caveats that apply to the study as a whole: Clinical and demographic metadata were provided uncurated, with the amount varying by source and participant.

As regards this clone: Its antigen remains unidentified. No base qualities exist here, and no much larger clone lies one base off it.

TCRbeta CDR3 regions were amplified from genomic DNA using the immunoSEQ Assay, a bias-controlled multiplex PCR. The study's processing was this. Nucleated cell counts per sample were estimated from amplification of reference gene primers within the assay. To quantify the absolute abundance of each unique TCRbeta CDR3 rearrangement, sequence reads were collapsed and filtered. For each sample, productive Simpson clonality was calculated as the square root of Simpson's diversity index across productive rearrangements. Entries here come from immuneACCESS through TCRdb and include only in-frame sequences with V and J called. Some clones fail to appear in such tables; in the studies checked, an unresolved V gene covers under half of the shortfall, and the cause of the remainder is unknown. Clone size and the V and J calls come from that table; the DNA yielded D and trimming. The sample table lists approximately 200,000 clones, around four fifths of them with a count of one. The ten largest clonotypes hold 5% to 6.5% of the sample.

Sequences were obtained from peripheral blood. The TCR was taken from a woman aged 60-75 years who had recovered from COVID-19. The chain couples TRBV5-5 to TRBJ1-2, with no confident D gene call. The CDR3 here reads CASSLLGGLSYGYTF. The sequenced DNA: TGTGCCAGCAGCTTGCTGGGAGGACTTTCCTATGGCTACACCTTC.